These T cell receptor beta chains were read from a single sample in a study of cytomegalovirus exposure and HLA in healthy donors. TCRdb keeps only in-frame clones here, not all; method: immunoSEQ multiplex PCR. Found here are roughly 110,000 clones; the top ten clones hold approximately 3.7%. What was sequenced was PBMCs. The receptor set was obtained from a man aged 25-45 years in good health and CMV-seronegative. Both conserved end residues are part of each CDR3. A D gene is named only where the DNA matches it firmly.

j_gene: TRBJ2-5
d_gene: TRBD1
v_gene: TRBV5-3
CDR3aa: CARSPRDSDLETQYF

j_gene: .
d_gene: .
v_gene: TRBV7-6
CDR3aa: CASSLVASKIAYEQYF

j_gene: TRBJ1-2
d_gene: TRBD1
v_gene: TRBV9
CDR3aa: CARDRGGYTF

j_gene: TRBJ1-2
d_gene: TRBD1
v_gene: TRBV19
CDR3aa: CASLGQGFNPYYGYTF

j_gene: TRBJ2-3
d_gene: TRBD1
v_gene: TRBV10-3
CDR3aa: CAIKGAGADTQYF

j_gene: TRBJ1-1
d_gene: .
v_gene: TRBV7-9
CDR3aa: CASSSVFEAFF

j_gene: TRBJ1-1
d_gene: TRBD1
v_gene: TRBV5-1
CDR3aa: CASSLEGQGREAFF

j_gene: TRBJ2-3
d_gene: .
v_gene: TRBV2
CDR3aa: CASKGFAGSQYF

j_gene: .
d_gene: TRBD1
v_gene: TRBV7-9
CDR3aa: CASSRTGGGHEQYF

j_gene: TRBJ1-6
d_gene: .
v_gene: TRBV19
CDR3aa: CASATGFSSYNSPLHF

j_gene: TRBJ2-7
d_gene: .
v_gene: TRBV15
CDR3aa: CATRDGQGSYEQYF

j_gene: TRBJ1-5
d_gene: TRBD1
v_gene: TRBV28
CDR3aa: CASSLAAAGGPGNQPQHF

j_gene: TRBJ2-3
d_gene: .
v_gene: TRBV10-2
CDR3aa: CASSEIGRAGRSTDTQYF

j_gene: TRBJ1-5
d_gene: TRBD1
v_gene: TRBV9
CDR3aa: CASSDGTGLHQPQHF

j_gene: TRBJ1-5
d_gene: .
v_gene: TRBV9
CDR3aa: CASSVSQGMQPQHF

j_gene: TRBJ2-3
d_gene: TRBD2
v_gene: TRBV5-6
CDR3aa: CASIRTSGEDTQYF

j_gene: TRBJ1-2
d_gene: .
v_gene: TRBV6-1
CDR3aa: CASSEAKRRRLGYGYTF

j_gene: TRBJ1-5
d_gene: .
v_gene: TRBV6-1
CDR3aa: CASRVTVNQPQHF

j_gene: TRBJ1-1
d_gene: .
v_gene: TRBV11-2
CDR3aa: CASSLDNPGMSKYTEAFF

j_gene: TRBJ2-2
d_gene: TRBD1
v_gene: TRBV2
CDR3aa: CASQDRATGELFF

j_gene: TRBJ1-2
d_gene: TRBD1
v_gene: TRBV12-5
CDR3aa: CASGWDSGLYGYTF

j_gene: TRBJ2-4
d_gene: TRBD2
v_gene: TRBV5-6
CDR3aa: CASSTLAGVGSYF

j_gene: TRBJ1-1
d_gene: .
v_gene: TRBV7-9
CDR3aa: CASSSARLGNTEAFF

j_gene: TRBJ2-5
d_gene: TRBD2
v_gene: TRBV5-1
CDR3aa: CASSGLGRGGGETQYF

j_gene: TRBJ1-5
d_gene: TRBD1
v_gene: TRBV7-9
CDR3aa: CASSLGQDYSNQPQHF

j_gene: TRBJ2-7
d_gene: .
v_gene: TRBV2
CDR3aa: CASSKTLTGSREQYF

j_gene: TRBJ1-1
d_gene: .
v_gene: TRBV14
CDR3aa: CASSHPRSRAFF

j_gene: TRBJ2-5
d_gene: .
v_gene: TRBV6-5
CDR3aa: CATHRQGRETQYF

j_gene: TRBJ1-4
d_gene: .
v_gene: TRBV2
CDR3aa: CASSDGQGNEKLFF

j_gene: TRBJ2-3
d_gene: .
v_gene: TRBV28
CDR3aa: CASHDRITDTQYF

j_gene: TRBJ2-7
d_gene: .
v_gene: TRBV4-1
CDR3aa: CASGLGVEGEQYF

j_gene: TRBJ2-7
d_gene: .
v_gene: TRBV11-1
CDR3aa: CASSFFSGSYEQYF

j_gene: TRBJ2-1
d_gene: .
v_gene: TRBV7-9
CDR3aa: CASSSIGQRSSYNEQFF

j_gene: TRBJ2-3
d_gene: TRBD2
v_gene: TRBV5-1
CDR3aa: CASSLARSGGGATDTQYF

j_gene: TRBJ1-5
d_gene: TRBD1
v_gene: TRBV5-5
CDR3aa: CASSRTGQGNQPQHF

j_gene: TRBJ1-6
d_gene: TRBD1
v_gene: TRBV7-2
CDR3aa: CASSLQGVNSPLHF

j_gene: TRBJ1-2
d_gene: TRBD1
v_gene: TRBV4-1
CDR3aa: CASSQALNRGNYGYTF

j_gene: TRBJ1-1
d_gene: TRBD1
v_gene: TRBV28
CDR3aa: CASSLQTGLGAFF

j_gene: TRBJ1-2
d_gene: TRBD1
v_gene: TRBV4-1
CDR3aa: CASSQVPQTGGYGYTF

j_gene: TRBJ2-5
d_gene: .
v_gene: TRBV10-3
CDR3aa: CAISWTQTTQETQYF

j_gene: TRBJ2-5
d_gene: .
v_gene: TRBV6-6
CDR3aa: CASSSSGVQETQYF

j_gene: TRBJ1-2
d_gene: TRBD1
v_gene: TRBV15
CDR3aa: CATSRGQGVWYGYTF

j_gene: TRBJ1-2
d_gene: .
v_gene: TRBV14
CDR3aa: CASSPYSYGYTF